Ten or more counts support the clone carrying this T cell receptor beta chain. Amplification yielded TCR beta CDR3 regions, with RNA transcripts as the source. First-round RT-PCR with HTBI primers amplified the TCR CDR3 region. TCRdb ran MiXCR on the multiplex PCR reads and lists one entry per CDR3 protein. The sample shows approximately 560,000 distinct CDR3 sequences, around 16% of them seen only once. If no ophthalmopathy progression occurred within 18 months, Graves' hyperthyroidism was stable. Aged 18 to 65, the patients had hyperthyroidism that was newly diagnosed and had lasted under 2 months. The data are from a study of T cells in Graves' hyperthyroidism and ophthalmopathy. The germline gives CDR1 SNHLY, CDR2 FYNNEI. The CDR3 loop spans 14 amino acids. Trimming removed 6 bases from V and 5 bases from J; junction bases left unmatched: 4.

The sequence was obtained from a woman aged 25 to 45 with Graves' hyperthyroidism. This rearrangement joins TRBV2 to TRBJ2-3; TRBD1 agrees at 11 bases. The sequencing input was blood. CDR3: CASRGTGGRDTQYF. The CDR3 nucleotides read TGTGCCAGCAGGGGGACAGGGGGAAGAGATACGCAGTATTTT.